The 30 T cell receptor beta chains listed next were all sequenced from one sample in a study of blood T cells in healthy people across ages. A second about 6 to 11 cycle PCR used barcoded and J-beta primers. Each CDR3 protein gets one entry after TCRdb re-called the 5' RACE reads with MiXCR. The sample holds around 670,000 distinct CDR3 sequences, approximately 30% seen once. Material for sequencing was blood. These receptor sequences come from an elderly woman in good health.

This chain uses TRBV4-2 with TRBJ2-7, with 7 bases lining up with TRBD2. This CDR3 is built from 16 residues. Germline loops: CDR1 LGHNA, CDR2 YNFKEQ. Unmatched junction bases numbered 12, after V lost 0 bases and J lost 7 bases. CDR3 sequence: CASSQEVGGYWNEQYF. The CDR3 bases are TGTGCCAGCAGCCAAGAAGTGGGGGGGTATTGGAATGAGCAGTACTTC.

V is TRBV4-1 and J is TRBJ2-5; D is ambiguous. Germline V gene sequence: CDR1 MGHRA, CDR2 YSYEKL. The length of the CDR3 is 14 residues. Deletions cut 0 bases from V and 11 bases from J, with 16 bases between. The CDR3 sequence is CASSQDGGRREQYF. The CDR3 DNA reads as TGCGCCAGCAGCCAAGATGGTGGACGACGAGAGCAGTACTTC.

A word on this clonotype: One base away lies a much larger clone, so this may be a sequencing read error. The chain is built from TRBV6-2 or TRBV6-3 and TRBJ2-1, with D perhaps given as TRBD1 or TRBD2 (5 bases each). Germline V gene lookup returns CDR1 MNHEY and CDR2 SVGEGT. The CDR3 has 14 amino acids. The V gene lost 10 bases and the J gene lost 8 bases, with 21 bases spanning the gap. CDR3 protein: CATQTGAGSDEQFF. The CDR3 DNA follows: TGTGCCACACAAACCGGGGCGGGCAGCGATGAGCAGTTCTTC.

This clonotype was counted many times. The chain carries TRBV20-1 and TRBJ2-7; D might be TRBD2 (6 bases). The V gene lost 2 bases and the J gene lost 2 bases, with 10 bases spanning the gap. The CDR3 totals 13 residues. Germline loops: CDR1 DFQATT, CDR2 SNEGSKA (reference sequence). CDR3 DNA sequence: TGCAGTGCTAGACTAGCGTCCGCCTACGAGCAGTACTTC. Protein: CSARLASAYEQYF.

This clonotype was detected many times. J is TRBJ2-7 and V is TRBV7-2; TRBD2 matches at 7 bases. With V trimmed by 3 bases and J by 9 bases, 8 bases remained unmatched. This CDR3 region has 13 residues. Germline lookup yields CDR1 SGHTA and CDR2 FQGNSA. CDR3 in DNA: TGTGCCAGCAGCTTCGGTGCGGGGGACGGGCAGTACTTC. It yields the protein CASSFGAGDGQYF.

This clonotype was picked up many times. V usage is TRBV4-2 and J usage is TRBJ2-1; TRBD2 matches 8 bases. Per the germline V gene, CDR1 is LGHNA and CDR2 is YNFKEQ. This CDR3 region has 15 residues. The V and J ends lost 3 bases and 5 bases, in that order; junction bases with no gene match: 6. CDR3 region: CASSHSTSGHNEQFF. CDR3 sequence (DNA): TGTGCCAGCAGCCACAGCACTAGCGGACACAATGAGCAGTTCTTC.

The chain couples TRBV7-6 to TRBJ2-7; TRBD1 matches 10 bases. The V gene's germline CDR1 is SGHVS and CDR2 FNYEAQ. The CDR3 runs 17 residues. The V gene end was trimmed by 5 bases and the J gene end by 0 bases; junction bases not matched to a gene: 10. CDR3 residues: CASSLDRGRASSYEQYF. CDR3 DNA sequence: TGTGCCAGCAGCCTTGACAGGGGGCGAGCTTCCTCCTACGAGCAGTACTTC.

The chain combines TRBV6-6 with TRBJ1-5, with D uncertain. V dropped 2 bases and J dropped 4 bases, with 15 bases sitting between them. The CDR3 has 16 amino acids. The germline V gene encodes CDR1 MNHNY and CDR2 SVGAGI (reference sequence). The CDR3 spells CASSYASAKVNQPQHF. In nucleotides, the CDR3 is TGTGCCAGCAGTTACGCGTCAGCTAAGGTTAATCAGCCCCAGCATTTT.

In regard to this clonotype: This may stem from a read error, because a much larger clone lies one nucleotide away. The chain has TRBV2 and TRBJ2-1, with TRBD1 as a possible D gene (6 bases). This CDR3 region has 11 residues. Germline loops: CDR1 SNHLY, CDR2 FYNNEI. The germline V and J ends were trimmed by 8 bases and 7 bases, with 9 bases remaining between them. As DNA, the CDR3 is TGTGCCAGCGGCGGACAGAATGAGCAGTTCTTC. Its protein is CASGGQNEQFF.

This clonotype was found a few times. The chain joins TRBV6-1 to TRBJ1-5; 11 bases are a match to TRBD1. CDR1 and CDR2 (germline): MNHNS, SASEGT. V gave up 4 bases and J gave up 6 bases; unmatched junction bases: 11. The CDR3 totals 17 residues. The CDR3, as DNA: TGTGCCAGCAGTGCCATAAGGACAGGGGGCGCAGGTCAGCCCCAGCATTTT. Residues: CASSAIRTGGAGQPQHF.

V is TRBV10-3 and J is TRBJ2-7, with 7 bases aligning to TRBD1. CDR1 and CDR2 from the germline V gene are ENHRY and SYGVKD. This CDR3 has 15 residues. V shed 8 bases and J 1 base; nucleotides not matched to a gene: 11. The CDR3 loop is CAIESGMTGSYEQYF. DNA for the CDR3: TGTGCCATCGAATCGGGGATGACAGGGTCCTACGAGCAGTACTTC.

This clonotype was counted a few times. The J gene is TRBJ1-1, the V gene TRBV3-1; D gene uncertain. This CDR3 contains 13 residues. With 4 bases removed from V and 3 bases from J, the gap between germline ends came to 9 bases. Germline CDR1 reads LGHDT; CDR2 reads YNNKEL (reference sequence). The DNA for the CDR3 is TGTGCCAGCAGCCCCCAGGTTGACACTGAAGCTTTCTTT. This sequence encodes CASSPQVDTEAFF.

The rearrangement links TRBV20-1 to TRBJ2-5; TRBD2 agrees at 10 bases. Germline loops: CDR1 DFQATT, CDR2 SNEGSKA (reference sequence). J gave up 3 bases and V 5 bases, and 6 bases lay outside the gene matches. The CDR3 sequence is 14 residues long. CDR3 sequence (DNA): TGCAGTGCTGCTAGCGGGAGAATAGAAGAGACCCAGTACTTC. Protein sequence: CSAASGRIEETQYF.

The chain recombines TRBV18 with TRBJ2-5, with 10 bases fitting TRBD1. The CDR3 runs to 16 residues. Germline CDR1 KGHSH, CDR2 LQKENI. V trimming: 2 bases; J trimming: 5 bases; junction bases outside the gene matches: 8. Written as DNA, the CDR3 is TGTGCCAGCTCACCAACGACAGGGGGCGTACTGGAGACCCAGTACTTC. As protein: CASSPTTGGVLETQYF.

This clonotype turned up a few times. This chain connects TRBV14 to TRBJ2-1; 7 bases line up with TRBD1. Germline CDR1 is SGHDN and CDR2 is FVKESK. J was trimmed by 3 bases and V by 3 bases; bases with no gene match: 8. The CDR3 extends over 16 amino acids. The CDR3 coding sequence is TGTGCCAGCAGCCACCTCCGGGACAGCGACTACAATGAGCAGTTCTTC. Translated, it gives CASSHLRDSDYNEQFF.

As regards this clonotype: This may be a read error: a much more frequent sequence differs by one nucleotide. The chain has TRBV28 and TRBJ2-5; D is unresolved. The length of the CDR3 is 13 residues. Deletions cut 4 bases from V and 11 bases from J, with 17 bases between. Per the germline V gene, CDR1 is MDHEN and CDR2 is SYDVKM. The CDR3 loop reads CASSSAGRDEQYF. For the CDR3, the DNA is TGTGCCAGCAGTTCCGCTGGTAGGGATGAGCAGTACTTC.

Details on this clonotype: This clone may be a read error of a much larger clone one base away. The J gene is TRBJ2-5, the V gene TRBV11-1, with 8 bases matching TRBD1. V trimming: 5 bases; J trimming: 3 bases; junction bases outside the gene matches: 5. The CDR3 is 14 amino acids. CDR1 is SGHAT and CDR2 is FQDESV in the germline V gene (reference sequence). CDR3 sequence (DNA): TGTGCCAGCAGCCCGACAGGGGACGAAGAGACCCAGTACTTC. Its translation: CASSPTGDEETQYF.

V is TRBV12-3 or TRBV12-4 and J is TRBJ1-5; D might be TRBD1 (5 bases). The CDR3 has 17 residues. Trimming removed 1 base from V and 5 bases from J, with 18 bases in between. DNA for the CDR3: TGTGCCAGCAGTTTAGGGAGAGGGGATAGGAGCGATCAGCCCCAGCATTTT. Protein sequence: CASSLGRGDRSDQPQHF.

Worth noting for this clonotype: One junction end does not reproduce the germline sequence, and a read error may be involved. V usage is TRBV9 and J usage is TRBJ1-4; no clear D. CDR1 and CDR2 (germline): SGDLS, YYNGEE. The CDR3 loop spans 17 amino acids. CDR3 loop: CASSVGGRRQINEKLFF. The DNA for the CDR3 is TGTGCTAGCAGCGTAGGAGGGCGGCGCCAGATAAATGAAAAACTGTTTTTT.

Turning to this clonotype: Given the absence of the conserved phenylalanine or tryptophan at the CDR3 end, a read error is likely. The CDR3 bases are TGCAGCGTTGCGTCGGGAGTCACAGATACGCAGTATTTG. This gives the protein CSVASGVTDTQYL. The chain uses TRBV29-1 and TRBJ2-3, with TRBD2 as a possible D gene (6 bases). The CDR3 has 13 amino acids. V lost 4 bases, J lost 2 bases, and 10 bases lay in between. Germline CDR1 SQVTM, CDR2 ANQGSEA.

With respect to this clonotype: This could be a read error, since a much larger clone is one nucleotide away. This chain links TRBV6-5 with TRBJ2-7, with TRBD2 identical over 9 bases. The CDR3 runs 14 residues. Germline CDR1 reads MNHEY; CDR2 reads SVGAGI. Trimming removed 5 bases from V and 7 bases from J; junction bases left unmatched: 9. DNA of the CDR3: TGTGCCAGCAGTGGGACTAGCCCCCCCCATGAGCAGTACTTC. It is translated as CASSGTSPPHEQYF.

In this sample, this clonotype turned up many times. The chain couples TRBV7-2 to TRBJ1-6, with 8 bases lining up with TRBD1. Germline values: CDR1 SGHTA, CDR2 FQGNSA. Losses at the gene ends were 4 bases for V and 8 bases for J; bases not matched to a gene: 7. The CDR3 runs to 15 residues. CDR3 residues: CASSSQGAVDSPLHF. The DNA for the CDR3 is TGTGCCAGCAGCTCTCAGGGGGCGGTTGATTCACCCCTCCACTTT.

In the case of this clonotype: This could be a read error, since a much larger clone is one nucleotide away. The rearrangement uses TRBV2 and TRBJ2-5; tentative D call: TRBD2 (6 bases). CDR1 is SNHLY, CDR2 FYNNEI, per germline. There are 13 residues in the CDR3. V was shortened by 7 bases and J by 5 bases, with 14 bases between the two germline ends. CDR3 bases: TGTGCCAGCACGGGGGTAGCGAGGGAGACCCAGTACTTC. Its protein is CASTGVARETQYF.

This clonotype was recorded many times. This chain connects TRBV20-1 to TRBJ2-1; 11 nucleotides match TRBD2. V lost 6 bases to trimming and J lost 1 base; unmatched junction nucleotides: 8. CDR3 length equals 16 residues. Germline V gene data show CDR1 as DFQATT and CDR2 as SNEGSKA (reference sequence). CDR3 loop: CSAPPSGRTSYNEQFF. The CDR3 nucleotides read TGCAGTGCACCCCCTAGCGGGAGGACATCCTACAATGAGCAGTTCTTC.

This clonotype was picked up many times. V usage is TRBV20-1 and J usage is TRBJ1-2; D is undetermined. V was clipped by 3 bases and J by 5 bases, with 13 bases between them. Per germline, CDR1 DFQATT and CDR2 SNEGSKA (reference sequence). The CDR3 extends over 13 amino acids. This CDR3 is CSASVLVGYGYTF. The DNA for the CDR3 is TGCAGTGCTAGCGTCTTGGTAGGGTATGGCTACACCTTC.

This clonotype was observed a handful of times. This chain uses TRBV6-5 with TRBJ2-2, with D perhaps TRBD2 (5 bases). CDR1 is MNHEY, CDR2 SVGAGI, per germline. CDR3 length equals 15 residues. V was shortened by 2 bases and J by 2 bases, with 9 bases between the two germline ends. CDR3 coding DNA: TGTGCCAGCAGTTACGCAGGACTCAACACCGGGGAGCTGTTTTTT. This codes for CASSYAGLNTGELFF.

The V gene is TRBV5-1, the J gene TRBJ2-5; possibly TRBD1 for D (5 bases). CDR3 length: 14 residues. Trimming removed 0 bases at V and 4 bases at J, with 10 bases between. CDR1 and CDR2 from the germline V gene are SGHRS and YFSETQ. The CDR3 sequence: CASSLVQGTETQYF. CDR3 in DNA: TGCGCCAGCAGCTTGGTTCAGGGTACAGAGACCCAGTACTTC.

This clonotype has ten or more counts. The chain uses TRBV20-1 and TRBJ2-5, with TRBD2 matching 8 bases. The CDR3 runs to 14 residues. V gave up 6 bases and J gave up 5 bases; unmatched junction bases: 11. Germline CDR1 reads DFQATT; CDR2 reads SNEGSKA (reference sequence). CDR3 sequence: CSASHGGGLETQYF. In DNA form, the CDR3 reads TGCAGTGCATCCCACGGGGGGGGTCTTGAGACCCAGTACTTC.

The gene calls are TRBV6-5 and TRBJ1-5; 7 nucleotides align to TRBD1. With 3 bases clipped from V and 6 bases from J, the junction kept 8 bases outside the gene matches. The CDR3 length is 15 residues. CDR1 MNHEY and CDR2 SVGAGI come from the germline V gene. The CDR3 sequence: CASSYSNRGGQPQHF. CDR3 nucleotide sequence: TGTGCCAGCAGTTATTCGAACAGGGGTGGTCAGCCCCAGCATTTT.

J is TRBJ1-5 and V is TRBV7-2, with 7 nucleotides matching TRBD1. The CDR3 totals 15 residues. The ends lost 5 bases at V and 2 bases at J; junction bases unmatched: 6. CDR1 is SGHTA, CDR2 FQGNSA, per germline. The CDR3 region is CASSKDRVRNQPQHF. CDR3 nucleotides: TGTGCCAGCAGCAAAGACAGGGTTCGCAATCAGCCCCAGCATTTT.